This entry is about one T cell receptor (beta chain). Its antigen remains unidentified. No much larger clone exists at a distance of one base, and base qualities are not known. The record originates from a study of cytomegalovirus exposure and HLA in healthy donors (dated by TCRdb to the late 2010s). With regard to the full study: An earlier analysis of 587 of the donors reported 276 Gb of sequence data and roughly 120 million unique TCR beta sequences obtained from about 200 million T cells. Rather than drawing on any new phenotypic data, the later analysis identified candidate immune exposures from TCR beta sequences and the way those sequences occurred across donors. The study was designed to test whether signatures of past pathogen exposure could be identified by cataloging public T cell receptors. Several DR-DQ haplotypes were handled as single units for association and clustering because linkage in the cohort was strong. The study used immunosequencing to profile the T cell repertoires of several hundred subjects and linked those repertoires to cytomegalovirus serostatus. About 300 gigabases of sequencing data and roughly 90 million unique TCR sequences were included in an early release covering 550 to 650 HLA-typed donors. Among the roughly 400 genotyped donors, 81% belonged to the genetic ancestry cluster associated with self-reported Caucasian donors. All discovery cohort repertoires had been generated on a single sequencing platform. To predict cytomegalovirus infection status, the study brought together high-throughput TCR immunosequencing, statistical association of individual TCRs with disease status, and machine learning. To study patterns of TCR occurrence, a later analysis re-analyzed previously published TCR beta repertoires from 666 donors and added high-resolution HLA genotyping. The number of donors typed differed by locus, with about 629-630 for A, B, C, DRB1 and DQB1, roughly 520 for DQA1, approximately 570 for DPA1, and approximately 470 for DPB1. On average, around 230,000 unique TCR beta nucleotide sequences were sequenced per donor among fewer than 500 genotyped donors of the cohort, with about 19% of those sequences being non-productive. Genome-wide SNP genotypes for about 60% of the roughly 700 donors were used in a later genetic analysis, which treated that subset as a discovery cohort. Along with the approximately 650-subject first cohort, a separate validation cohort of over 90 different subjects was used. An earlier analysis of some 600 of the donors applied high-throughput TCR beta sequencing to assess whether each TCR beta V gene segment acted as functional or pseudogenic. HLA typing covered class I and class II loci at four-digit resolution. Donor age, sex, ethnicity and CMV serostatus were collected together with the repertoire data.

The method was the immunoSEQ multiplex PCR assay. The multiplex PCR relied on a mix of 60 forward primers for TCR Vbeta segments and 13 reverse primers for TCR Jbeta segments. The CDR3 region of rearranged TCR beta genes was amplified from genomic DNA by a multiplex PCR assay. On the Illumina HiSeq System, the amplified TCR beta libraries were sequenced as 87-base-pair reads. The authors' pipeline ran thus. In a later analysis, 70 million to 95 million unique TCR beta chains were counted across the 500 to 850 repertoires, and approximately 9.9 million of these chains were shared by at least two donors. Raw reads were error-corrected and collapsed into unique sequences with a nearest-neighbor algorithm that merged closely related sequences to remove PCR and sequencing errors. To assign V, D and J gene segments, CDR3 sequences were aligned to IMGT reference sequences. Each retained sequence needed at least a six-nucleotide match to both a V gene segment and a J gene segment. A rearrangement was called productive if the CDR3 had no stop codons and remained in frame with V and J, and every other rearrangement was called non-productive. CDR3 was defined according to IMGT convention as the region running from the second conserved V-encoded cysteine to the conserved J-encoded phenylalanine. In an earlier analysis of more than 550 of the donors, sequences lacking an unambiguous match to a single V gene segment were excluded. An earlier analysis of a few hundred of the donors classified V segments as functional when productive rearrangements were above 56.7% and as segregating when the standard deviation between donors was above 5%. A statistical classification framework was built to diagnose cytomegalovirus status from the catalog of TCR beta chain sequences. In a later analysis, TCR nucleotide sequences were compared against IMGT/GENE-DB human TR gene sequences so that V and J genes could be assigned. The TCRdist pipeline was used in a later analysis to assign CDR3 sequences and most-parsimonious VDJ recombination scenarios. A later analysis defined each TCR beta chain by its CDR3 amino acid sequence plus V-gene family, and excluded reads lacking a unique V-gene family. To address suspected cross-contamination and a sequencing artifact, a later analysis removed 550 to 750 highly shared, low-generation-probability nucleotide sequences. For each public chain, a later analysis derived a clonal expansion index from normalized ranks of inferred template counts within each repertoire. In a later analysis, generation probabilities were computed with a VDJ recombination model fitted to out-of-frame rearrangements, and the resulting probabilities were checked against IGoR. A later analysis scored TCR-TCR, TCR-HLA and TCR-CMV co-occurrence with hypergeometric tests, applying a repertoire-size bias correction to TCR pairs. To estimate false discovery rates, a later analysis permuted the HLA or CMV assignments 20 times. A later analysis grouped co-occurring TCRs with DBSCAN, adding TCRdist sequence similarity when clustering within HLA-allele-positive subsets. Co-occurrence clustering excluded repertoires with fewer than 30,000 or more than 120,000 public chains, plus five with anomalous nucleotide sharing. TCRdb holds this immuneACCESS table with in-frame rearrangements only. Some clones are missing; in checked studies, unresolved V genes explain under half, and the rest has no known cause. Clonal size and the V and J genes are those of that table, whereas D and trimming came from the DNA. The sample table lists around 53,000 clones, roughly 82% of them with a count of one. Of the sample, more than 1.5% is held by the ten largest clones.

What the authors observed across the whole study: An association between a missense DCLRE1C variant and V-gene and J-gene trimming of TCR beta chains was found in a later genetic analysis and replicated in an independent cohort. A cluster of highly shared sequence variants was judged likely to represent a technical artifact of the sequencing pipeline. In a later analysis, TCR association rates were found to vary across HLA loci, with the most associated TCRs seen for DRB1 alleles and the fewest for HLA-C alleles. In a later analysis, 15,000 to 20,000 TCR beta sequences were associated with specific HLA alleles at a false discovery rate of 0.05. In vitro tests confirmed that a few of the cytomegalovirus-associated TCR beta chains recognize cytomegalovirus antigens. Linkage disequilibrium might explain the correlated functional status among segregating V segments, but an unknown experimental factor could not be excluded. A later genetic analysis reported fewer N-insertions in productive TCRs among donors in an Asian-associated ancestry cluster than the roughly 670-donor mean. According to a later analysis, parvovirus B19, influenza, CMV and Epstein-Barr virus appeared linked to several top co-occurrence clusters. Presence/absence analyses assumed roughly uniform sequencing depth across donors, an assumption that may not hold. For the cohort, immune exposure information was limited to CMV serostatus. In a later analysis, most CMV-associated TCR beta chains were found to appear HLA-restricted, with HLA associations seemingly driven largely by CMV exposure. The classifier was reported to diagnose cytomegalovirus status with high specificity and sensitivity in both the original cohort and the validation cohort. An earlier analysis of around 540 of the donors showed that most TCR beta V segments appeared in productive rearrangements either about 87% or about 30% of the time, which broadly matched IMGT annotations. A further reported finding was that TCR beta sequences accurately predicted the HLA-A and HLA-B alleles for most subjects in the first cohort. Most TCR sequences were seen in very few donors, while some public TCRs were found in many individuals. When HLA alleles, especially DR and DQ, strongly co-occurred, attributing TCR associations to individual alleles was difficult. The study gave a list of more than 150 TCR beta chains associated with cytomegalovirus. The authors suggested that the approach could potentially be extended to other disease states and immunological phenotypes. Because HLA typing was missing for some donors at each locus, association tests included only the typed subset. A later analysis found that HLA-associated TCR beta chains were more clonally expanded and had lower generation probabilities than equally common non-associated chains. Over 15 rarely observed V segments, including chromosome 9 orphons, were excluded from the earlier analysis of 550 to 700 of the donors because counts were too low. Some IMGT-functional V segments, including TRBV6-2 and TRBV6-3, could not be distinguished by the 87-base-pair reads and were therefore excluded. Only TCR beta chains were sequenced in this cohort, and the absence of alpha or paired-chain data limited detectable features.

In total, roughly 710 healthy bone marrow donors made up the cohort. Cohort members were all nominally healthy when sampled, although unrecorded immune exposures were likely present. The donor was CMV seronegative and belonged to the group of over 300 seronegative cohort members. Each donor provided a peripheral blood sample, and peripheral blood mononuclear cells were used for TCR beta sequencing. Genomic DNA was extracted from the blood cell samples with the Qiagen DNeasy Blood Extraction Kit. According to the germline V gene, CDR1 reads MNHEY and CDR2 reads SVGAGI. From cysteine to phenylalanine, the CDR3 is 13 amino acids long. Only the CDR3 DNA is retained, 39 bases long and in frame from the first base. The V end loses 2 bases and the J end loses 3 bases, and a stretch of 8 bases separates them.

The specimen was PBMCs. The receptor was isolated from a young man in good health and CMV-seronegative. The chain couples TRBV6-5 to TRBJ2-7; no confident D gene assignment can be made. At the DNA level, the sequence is TGTGCCAGCAGTTACGGCTCTTTCTACGAGCAGTACTTC. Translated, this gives CASSYGSFYEQYF.